The clone carrying this TCR beta chain was counted only a few times. The antigen is unknown. CDR1 and CDR2 (germline): LGHNA, YSLEER. V dropped 0 bases and J dropped 4 bases, with 24 bases sitting between them. This CDR3 has 19 amino acids. The sample comes from a study of OX40 agonist ivuxolimab in advanced cancers. As for the study in general: Patients' therapy was ivuxolimab, an antibody that acts as an agonist of OX40 (CD134). Those treated in dose escalation had hepatocellular carcinoma, melanoma, renal cell cancer or head and neck cancer. Partial responses, seen in three patients, involved one hepatocellular carcinoma and two cutaneous melanomas.

Study conclusions and caveats: Partial responders at 0.1-3.0 mg/kg had among the lowest clonal expansion.

Some clones are missing from TCRdb's copy, which holds only in-frame ones; the method was immunoSEQ multiplex PCR. The table records roughly 76,000 clones, 85% of them present only once. This TCR was recovered from an adult with an advanced solid tumor such as melanoma, head and neck, liver or kidney cancer. The sample here was CD4+ or CD8+ T cells sorted from blood, taken in a trial of the OX40 agonist ivuxolimab. The chain combines TRBV4-3 with TRBJ2-5; possibly TRBD2 for D (5 bases). CDR3 sequence reads: CASSQDFFRPDSAGETQYF. CDR3 DNA: TGCGCCAGCAGCCAAGATTTCTTTCGACCGGACTCAGCCGGAGAGACCCAGTACTTC.